Shown below are 18 T cell receptor beta chains from a single sample sequenced in a study of sequential checkpoint blockade in melanoma. This table comes from immunoSEQ multiplex PCR, and its TCRdb copy is limited to in-frame clones, with some not included. The sample carries around 10,000 clones, about 80% recorded once. Treatment denoted: randomized to nivolumab then ipilimumab (arm A) or the reverse (arm B). The sequenced sample was CD8+ T cells sorted from blood (inferred from file names), obtained from a patient given nivolumab and ipilimumab in sequence. The receptors derive from a human donor with melanoma.

CDR3 residues: CATSRGPGVTGNTIYF. CDR3 DNA sequence: TGTGCCACCAGCAGAGGCCCCGGGGTAACAGGAAACACCATATATTTT. The chain links TRBV15 to TRBJ1-3, with unresolved D. Germline CDR1 and CDR2: LNHNV and YYDKDF (reference sequence). Trimming took 1 base from V and 4 from J, leaving 14 bases between them. The CDR3 is 16 amino acids.

The chain is built from TRBV5-1 and TRBJ1-1, with 7 bases that match TRBD1. Germline V gene lookup returns CDR1 SGHRS and CDR2 YFSETQ. This CDR3 has 15 amino acids. The junction had 10 bases not matched to a gene; V was cut back by 4 bases and J by 4 bases. The CDR3 region has the DNA TGCGCCAGCAGCACCGGGGGACAGCCGGTCACTGAAGCTTTCTTT. It yields the protein CASSTGGQPVTEAFF.

The chain is built from TRBV7-6 and TRBJ1-1; the D gene is possibly TRBD1 (6 bases). V lost 3 bases, J lost 5 bases, and 16 bases lay in between. Germline V gene lookup returns CDR1 SGHVS and CDR2 FNYEAQ. This CDR3 is built from 15 residues. CDR3 residues: CASSFPRGASTEAFF. The CDR3 DNA sequence: TGTGCCAGCAGCTTCCCCAGGGGTGCATCGACTGAAGCTTTCTTT.

This clone was found once. This chain connects TRBV7-3 to TRBJ1-6; 8 bases align to TRBD1. This CDR3 has 14 amino acids. Trimming took 5 bases from V and 5 from J; bases not matched to a gene: 2. The germline V gene encodes CDR1 SGHTA and CDR2 FQGTGA. The CDR3 sequence is CASSKDRDNSPLHF. The CDR3 DNA is TGTGCCAGCAGCAAGGACAGGGATAATTCACCCCTCCACTTT.

The chain links TRBV6-1 to TRBJ2-7, with D perhaps TRBD2 (6 bases). The length of the CDR3 is 13 residues. In germline, CDR1 is MNHNS, CDR2 SASEGT. The V and J ends lost 3 bases and 2 bases respectively, with 8 bases between them. CDR3 in DNA: TGTGCCAGCAGTGACGGAGGGACCTACGAGCAGTACTTC. Protein: CASSDGGTYEQYF.

The chain carries TRBV29-1 and TRBJ2-7; 7 bases agree with TRBD2. The V gene end was trimmed by 6 bases and the J gene end by 3 bases; junction bases not matched to a gene: 11. The length of the CDR3 is 14 residues. The germline gives CDR1 SQVTM, CDR2 ANQGSEA. Here the CDR3 DNA reads TGCAGCGTCGCCGGTCTAGCGGATTACTACGAGCAGTACTTC. This translates into CSVAGLADYYEQYF.

This clone occurred a few times. The chain has TRBV5-1 and TRBJ2-1; 12 nucleotides align to TRBD2. The CDR3 extends over 18 amino acids. The junction had 20 bases not matched to a gene; V was cut back by 4 bases and J by 12 bases. Looked up from germline, CDR1 is SGHRS and CDR2 is YFSETQ. In nucleotides, the CDR3 is TGCGCCAGCAGCCCGGGACTAGCGGGTACCTCCTACAATGATGTGCAGTTCTTC. Its translation: CASSPGLAGTSYNDVQFF.

This rearrangement joins TRBV9 to TRBJ2-7, with D tentatively TRBD2 (6 bases). Trimming took off 4 bases at V and 5 bases at J, with 13 bases between the two ends. The CDR3 spans 13 residues. From germline, CDR1 is SGDLS and CDR2 YYNGEE. The CDR3, as DNA: TGTGCCAGCAGCTTCCGGGACTTTAACGAGCAGTACTTC. Encoded protein: CASSFRDFNEQYF.

This chain uses TRBV9 with TRBJ2-5; possibly TRBD1 for D (6 bases). Gene TRBJ2-7 matches the end of the DNA better, so the J call may be wrong. From germline, CDR1 is SGDLS and CDR2 YYNGEE. There are 14 residues in the CDR3. The CDR3 loop is CASSPGGTPYEQYF. In DNA, the CDR3 is TGTGCCAGCAGCCCTGGGGGCACCCCCTACGAGCAGTACTTC.

J is TRBJ2-7 and V is TRBV27; D not resolved. The CDR3 spans 12 residues. Trimming cost V 4 bases and J 4 bases, with 8 bases left between them. Germline CDR1 MNHEY, CDR2 SMNVEV (reference sequence). CDR3 region: CASSSPSYEQYF. In DNA, the CDR3 is TGTGCCAGCAGTTCCCCTAGTTACGAGCAGTACTTC.

The chain combines TRBV29-1 with TRBJ1-2; tentative D call: TRBD1 (5 bases). Germline CDR1 is SQVTM and CDR2 is ANQGSEA. This CDR3 has 17 residues. V was clipped by 3 bases and J by 2 bases, with 22 bases between them. CDR3 DNA sequence: TGCAGCGTTGAGACCCTTGGGGGGAGGGAATCAAACTATGGCTACACCTTC. Translating it yields CSVETLGGRESNYGYTF.

The rearrangement uses TRBV7-8 and TRBJ2-2, with no clear D. The CDR3 has 14 residues. CDR1 SGHVS and CDR2 FQNEAQ come from the germline V gene. V was trimmed by 5 bases and J by 0 bases, leaving 7 bases between them. DNA of the CDR3: TGTGCCAGCAGCCACTTTTCGAACACCGGGGAGCTGTTTTTT. Amino acids: CASSHFSNTGELFF.

In nucleotides, the CDR3 is TGTGCCTGGGCTATCACCGGGACTCACCACGAGCAGTACTTC. It yields the protein CAWAITGTHHEQYF. V is TRBV30 and J is TRBJ2-7; the D gene is possibly TRBD2 (6 bases). Trimming pared 5 bases from V and 5 bases from J, leaving 19 bases between. The CDR3 totals 14 residues. Looked up from germline, CDR1 is GTSNPN and CDR2 is SVGIG (reference sequence).

The sample holds a few counts of this clone. The V call is TRBV14, the J call TRBJ2-7, with 12 bases that match TRBD2. The J segment lost 4 bases and the V segment lost 0 bases, leaving 7 bases of the junction unmatched. CDR3 size: 17 residues. The germline CDR1 and CDR2 sequences are SGHDN and FVKESK. The CDR3 nucleotides read TGTGCCAGCAGCCAAGATGAAACCACTAGCGGGGGGTACGAGCAGTACTTC. Translated: CASSQDETTSGGYEQYF.

V gene TRBV9 combines with J gene TRBJ2-1; 11 bases agree with TRBD2. The CDR3 length is 16 residues. Trimming removed 3 bases from V and 6 bases from J; junction bases left unmatched: 8. Germline lookup yields CDR1 SGDLS and CDR2 YYNGEE. CDR3 in DNA: TGTGCCAGCAGCGCGCGTAGCGGGGGGGCCGGCAATGAGCAGTTCTTC. Its protein product is CASSARSGGAGNEQFF.

The chain has TRBV27 and TRBJ1-2, with 10 bases that match TRBD1. V lost 5 bases to trimming and J lost 6 bases; unmatched junction nucleotides: 12. From germline, CDR1 is MNHEY and CDR2 SMNVEV (reference sequence). There are 16 residues in the CDR3. The CDR3 is CASSTSGTGVPHGYTF. CDR3 coding DNA: TGTGCCAGCAGTACGTCCGGGACAGGGGTCCCGCATGGCTACACCTTC.

This chain joins TRBV7-3 and TRBJ2-1; 9 nucleotides align to TRBD2. Looked up from germline, CDR1 is SGHTA and CDR2 is FQGTGA. The CDR3 extends over 16 amino acids. V lost 1 base to trimming and J lost 2 bases; unmatched junction nucleotides: 3. CDR3 coding DNA: TGTGCCAGCAGCTTAATCCCTAGCGGGGCCTACAATGAGCAGTTCTTC. Its protein product is CASSLIPSGAYNEQFF. Full variable domain (outside the CDR3, taken from reference TRBV7-3 and TRBJ2-1): GAGVSQTPSNKVTEKGKYVELRCDPISGHTALYWYRQSLGQGPEFLIYFQGTGAADDSGLPNDRFFAVRPEGSVSTLKIQRTERGDSAVYLCASSLIPSGAYNEQFFGPGTRLTVL.

The chain links TRBV6-5 to TRBJ2-5; 9 nucleotides line up with TRBD2. The germline gives CDR1 MNHEY, CDR2 SVGAGI. The CDR3 sequence is 14 residues long. J was trimmed by 5 bases and V by 5 bases; bases with no gene match: 6. This chain's CDR3 is CASSPSGRLETQYF. The CDR3 DNA sequence: TGTGCCAGCAGTCCGAGCGGGAGGTTGGAGACCCAGTACTTC.